One sample yielded the 28 T cell receptor beta chains listed below, sequenced in a study of blood T cell repertoires in COVID-19. This table comes from immunoSEQ multiplex PCR, and its TCRdb copy is limited to in-frame clones, with some not included. The table shows roughly 430,000 clones, with about 88% occurring only once. Material for sequencing was PBMCs or T cells enriched from blood (not recorded which). The receptors derive from a young woman who had been exposed to COVID-19.

This chain joins TRBV24-1 and TRBJ2-2, with 12 bases that match TRBD1. CDR3 length equals 14 residues. V lost 9 bases, J lost 5 bases, and 3 bases stayed unmatched. The germline gives CDR1 KGHDR, CDR2 SFDVKD. This CDR3 is CATSGQGATGELFF. CDR3 bases: TGTGCCACCTCGGGACAGGGGGCGACCGGGGAGCTGTTTTTT.

The chain has TRBV14 and TRBJ2-2, with 9 bases that match TRBD2. CDR3 length equals 14 residues. V lost 1 base to trimming and J lost 7 bases; unmatched junction nucleotides: 1. Germline loops: CDR1 SGHDN, CDR2 FVKESK. The CDR3 sequence: CASSQGLAVGELFF. DNA of the CDR3: TGTGCCAGCAGCCAAGGACTAGCGGTCGGGGAGCTGTTTTTT.

This sequence joins TRBV19 and TRBJ2-2; possibly TRBD1 for D (6 bases). The CDR3 is 14 residues long. The V gene's germline CDR1 is LNHDA and CDR2 SQIVND (reference sequence). V was shortened by 6 bases and J by 4 bases, with 12 bases between the two germline ends. The CDR3 DNA reads TGTGCCAGTAGGATGGACAGACCCACCGGGGAGCTGTTTTTT. It codes for CASRMDRPTGELFF. Full variable domain (missing parts from reference TRBV19 and TRBJ2-2): DGGITQSPKYLFRKEGQNVTLSCEQNLNHDAMYWYRQDPGQGLRLIYYSQIVNDFQKGDIAEGYSVSREKKESFPLTVTSAQKNPTAFYLCASRMDRPTGELFFGEGSRLTVL.

The chain employs TRBV6-1 and TRBJ2-2; D gene ambiguous. This CDR3 has 15 residues. The germline V gene has CDR1 MNHNS and CDR2 SASEGT. V gave up 2 bases and J gave up 4 bases, with 11 bases separating them. The CDR3 region is CASSELSFSTGELFF. The CDR3 nucleotides read TGTGCCAGCAGTGAACTGTCATTTAGCACCGGGGAGCTGTTTTTT.

The chain employs TRBV4-3 and TRBJ2-2; 9 positions match TRBD2. Losses at the gene ends were 0 bases for V and 4 bases for J; bases not matched to a gene: 9. Germline CDR1 reads LGHNA; CDR2 reads YSLEER. The CDR3 loop spans 18 amino acids. CDR3 sequence: CASSQEGLLAGSTGELFF. The CDR3 nucleotides are TGCGCCAGCAGCCAAGAAGGTTTGCTAGCGGGGAGCACCGGGGAGCTGTTTTTT.

The chain carries TRBV6-5 and TRBJ2-7, with 9 positions matching TRBD2. V shed 6 bases, J shed 6 bases, and the junction held 6 bases outside the gene matches. The CDR3 is 13 residues long. CDR1 and CDR2 (germline): MNHEY, SVGAGI. CDR3: CASSVGLALEQYF. In nucleotides, the CDR3 is TGTGCCAGCAGCGTCGGACTAGCGCTCGAGCAGTACTTC.

This clone was recorded once. The V and J genes are TRBV9 and TRBJ1-1; weak D call: TRBD1 (5 bases). Germline V gives CDR1 SGDLS, CDR2 YYNGEE. Trimming stripped 3 bases from V and 3 bases from J, with 12 bases between. The CDR3 covers 14 residues. CDR3 nucleotides: TGTGCCAGCAGCGCCAGCGGGGCGGACACTGAAGCTTTCTTT. Translating it yields CASSASGADTEAFF.

The V and J genes are TRBV6-5 and TRBJ2-7; 10 bases line up with TRBD1. With 6 bases clipped from V and 1 base from J, the junction kept 3 bases outside the gene matches. The CDR3 runs to 14 residues. Germline CDR1 is MNHEY and CDR2 is SVGAGI. In DNA form, the CDR3 reads TGTGCCAGCAGGGGACAGGGGCGATCCTACGAGCAGTACTTC. This codes for CASRGQGRSYEQYF.

This CDR3 reads CASSLQETQYF. CDR3 nucleotides: TGTGCCAGCAGCCTCCAAGAGACCCAGTACTTC. The rearrangement links TRBV12-3 or TRBV12-4 to TRBJ2-5; D is ambiguous. V was pared by 6 bases and J by 1 base, with 3 bases between. This CDR3 is built from 11 residues.

The chain is built from TRBV10-3 and TRBJ2-7, with D perhaps matching TRBD1 (6 bases). The germline V gene has CDR1 ENHRY and CDR2 SYGVKD. The CDR3 is 15 residues long. Trimming shortened V by 0 bases and J by 5 bases, and 14 bases separated the two germline ends. CDR3 coding DNA: TGTGCCATCAGTGAGTCGGGAACAGGGAACCACGAGCAGTACTTC. This translates into CAISESGTGNHEQYF.

The CDR3 region has the DNA TGTGCCAGCTCTGTTGGGGGGACTAACTATGGCTACACCTTC. Its translation is CASSVGGTNYGYTF. The V and J genes are TRBV18 and TRBJ1-2; perhaps TRBD1 as D (5 bases). The CDR3 extends over 14 amino acids. Looked up from germline, CDR1 is KGHSH and CDR2 is LQKENI. V was pared by 6 bases and J by 0 bases, with 11 bases between.

The gene calls are TRBV5-1 and TRBJ2-2; maybe TRBD1 (5 bases). Trimming cost V 7 bases and J 4 bases, with 11 bases left between them. In germline, CDR1 is SGHRS, CDR2 YFSETQ. The CDR3 is 13 amino acids. CDR3 DNA sequence: TGCGCCAGCGGGGCAGGGCTCACCGGGGAGCTGTTTTTT. Encoded protein: CASGAGLTGELFF.

V gene TRBV30 combines with J gene TRBJ1-6; D possibly corresponds to TRBD1 (5 bases). Per germline, CDR1 GTSNPN and CDR2 SVGIG (reference sequence). The CDR3 covers 16 residues. V lost 5 bases and J 0 bases, leaving 14 bases between the germline ends. This CDR3 reads CAWRDRMSSYNSPLHF. The CDR3, as DNA: TGTGCCTGGCGAGACAGAATGAGCTCCTATAATTCACCCCTCCACTTT. Combining the CDR3 with reference TRBV30 and TRBJ1-6 gives the whole variable domain SQTIHQWPATLVQPVGSPLSLECTVEGTSNPNLYWYRQAAGRGLQLLFYSVGIGQISSEVPQNLSASRPQDRQFILSSKKLLLSDSGFYLCAWRDRMSSYNSPLHFGNGTRLTVT.

The chain carries TRBV19 and TRBJ1-5, with TRBD1 matching 7 bases. CDR1 is LNHDA and CDR2 is SQIVND in the germline V gene (reference sequence). Trimming removed 3 bases from V and 7 bases from J; junction bases left unmatched: 9. CDR3 length: 15 amino acids. In DNA form, the CDR3 reads TGTGCCAGTAGTATCTCAGACAGGGCGGGACAGCCCCAGCATTTT. Residues: CASSISDRAGQPQHF.

This clone appeared a few times. V gene TRBV10-3 combines with J gene TRBJ1-1, with TRBD1 as a possible D gene (6 bases). Trimming cost V 0 bases and J 0 bases, with 8 bases left between them. Germline CDR1 and CDR2: ENHRY and SYGVKD. There are 15 residues in the CDR3. In nucleotides, the CDR3 is TGTGCCATCAGTGAGTCCCAGGGGTTGAACACTGAAGCTTTCTTT. Protein sequence: CAISESQGLNTEAFF.

The genes are TRBV30 and TRBJ1-4, with D possibly being TRBD1 (5 bases). The CDR3 has 14 amino acids. The germline V and J ends were trimmed by 3 bases and 7 bases, with 15 bases remaining between them. Germline-derived CDR1 and CDR2 are GTSNPN and SVGIG (reference sequence). The CDR3 spells CAWSFSGGVEKLFF. CDR3 DNA: TGTGCCTGGAGCTTTAGCGGGGGGGTTGAAAAACTGTTTTTT.

This clone occurred a few times. The chain recombines TRBV4-2 with TRBJ1-6; 8 bases are shared with TRBD1. Germline CDR1 is LGHNA and CDR2 is YNFKEQ. The CDR3 is 17 amino acids. The junction had 5 bases not matched to a gene; V was cut back by 4 bases and J by 0 bases. CDR3 in amino acids: CASSLWTGSSYNSPLHF. The DNA for the CDR3 is TGTGCCAGCAGCCTCTGGACAGGGAGCTCCTATAATTCACCCCTCCACTTT.

The V call is TRBV11-2, the J call TRBJ1-6; TRBD1 might be the D (5 bases). V lost 1 base and J 7 bases, leaving 14 bases between the germline ends. Germline CDR1 reads SGHAT; CDR2 reads FQNNGV. This CDR3 has 16 residues. The CDR3 sequence is CASSLGFQGTNSPLHF. The CDR3 DNA reads TGTGCCAGCAGCTTAGGATTTCAGGGTACGAATTCACCCCTCCACTTT.

This chain links TRBV4-3 with TRBJ2-3, with D unresolved. Trimming shortened V by 1 base and J by 1 base, and 12 bases separated the two germline ends. Germline V gene data show CDR1 as LGHNA and CDR2 as YSLEER. The CDR3 totals 16 residues. The CDR3 DNA is TGCGCCAGCAGCCAAGTATTGGGCCTCCGCACAGATACGCAGTATTTT. Residues: CASSQVLGLRTDTQYF.

This chain uses TRBV6-5 with TRBJ2-5, with D maybe TRBD1 (6 bases). The CDR3 length is 15 residues. Germline-derived CDR1 and CDR2 are MNHEY and SVGAGI. Trimming removed 1 base from V and 5 bases from J, with 14 bases in between. This CDR3 is CASSYLGQGLETQYF. DNA of the CDR3: TGTGCCAGCAGTTACTTGGGGCAGGGGTTGGAGACCCAGTACTTC.

This rearrangement joins TRBV19 to TRBJ1-1; 7 nucleotides match TRBD1. Germline CDR1 LNHDA, CDR2 SQIVND (reference sequence). The CDR3 has 13 amino acids. V lost 7 bases and J lost 7; bases outside the gene matches: 9. The CDR3 bases are TGTGCCAGTACCAACTTGGGGACAGTTGAAGCTTTCTTT. Its translation: CASTNLGTVEAFF. The variable domain in full, with the rest retrieved from reference TRBV19 and TRBJ1-1, is DGGITQSPKYLFRKEGQNVTLSCEQNLNHDAMYWYRQDPGQGLRLIYYSQIVNDFQKGDIAEGYSVSREKKESFPLTVTSAQKNPTAFYLCASTNLGTVEAFFGQGTRLTVV.

The chain joins TRBV6-5 to TRBJ2-7; no definite D call. V dropped 7 bases and J dropped 0 bases, with 10 bases sitting between them. CDR3 length: 13 amino acids. Per the germline V gene, CDR1 is MNHEY and CDR2 is SVGAGI. CDR3 residues: CASISLSSYEQYF. The DNA of the CDR3 is TGTGCCAGCATTTCTCTTAGCTCCTACGAGCAGTACTTC.

The gene calls are TRBV11-1 and TRBJ2-5, with 9 bases fitting TRBD2. CDR1 SGHAT and CDR2 FQDESV come from the germline V gene (reference sequence). The V segment lost 5 bases and the J segment 6 bases; nucleotides outside the gene matches: 7. CDR3 length: 14 amino acids. The CDR3 bases are TGTGCCAGCAGCACCGGGACTAGCTTCCAGACCCAGTACTTC. It translates to CASSTGTSFQTQYF.

This clone was picked up a small number of times. CDR3: CASSLEYGGASTDTQYF. The CDR3, as DNA: TGTGCCAGCAGCTTAGAGTACGGGGGGGCGAGCACAGATACGCAGTATTTT. The rearrangement joins TRBV11-2 to TRBJ2-3; 8 bases agree with TRBD2. With V trimmed by 0 bases and J by 0 bases, 5 bases remained unmatched. Germline V gene lookup returns CDR1 SGHAT and CDR2 FQNNGV. The CDR3 extends over 17 amino acids.

This clone was seen a handful of times. The V and J genes are TRBV4-3 and TRBJ2-1, with 10 bases fitting TRBD2. The junction had 13 bases not matched to a gene; V was cut back by 3 bases and J by 8 bases. Germline V gene sequence: CDR1 LGHNA, CDR2 YSLEER. The CDR3 extends over 17 amino acids. CDR3 coding DNA: TGCGCCAGCAGCCAGGTCCCCGGGACTAGCGTCGCGGATGAGCAGTTCTTC. Amino acids: CASSQVPGTSVADEQFF.

V usage is TRBV13 and J usage is TRBJ2-7, with TRBD2 identical over 8 bases. With V trimmed by 4 bases and J by 0 bases, 8 bases remained unmatched. CDR3 length: 16 amino acids. Germline CDR1 and CDR2: PRHDT and FYEKMQ (reference sequence). The CDR3 DNA reads TGTGCCAGCAGCTCCCCGGGACTAGGGAACTCCTACGAGCAGTACTTC. Protein: CASSSPGLGNSYEQYF.

This clone was recorded a few times. This chain links TRBV5-1 with TRBJ1-3, with 8 nucleotides matching TRBD1. This CDR3 region has 17 residues. CDR1 is SGHRS, CDR2 YFSETQ, per germline. The junction had 8 bases not matched to a gene; V was cut back by 1 base and J by 2 bases. CDR3 in amino acids: CASSLQGAKVAGNTIYF. CDR3 nucleotides: TGCGCCAGCAGCTTGCAGGGGGCGAAGGTAGCTGGAAACACCATATATTTT.

V usage is TRBV6-5 and J usage is TRBJ2-7; D call uncertain. Germline V CDR1 and CDR2: MNHEY, SVGAGI. V was pared by 1 base and J by 1 base, with 5 bases between. This CDR3 has 13 amino acids. The CDR3: CASSYLQSYEQYF. DNA for the CDR3: TGTGCCAGCAGTTACTTGCAGTCCTACGAGCAGTACTTC.